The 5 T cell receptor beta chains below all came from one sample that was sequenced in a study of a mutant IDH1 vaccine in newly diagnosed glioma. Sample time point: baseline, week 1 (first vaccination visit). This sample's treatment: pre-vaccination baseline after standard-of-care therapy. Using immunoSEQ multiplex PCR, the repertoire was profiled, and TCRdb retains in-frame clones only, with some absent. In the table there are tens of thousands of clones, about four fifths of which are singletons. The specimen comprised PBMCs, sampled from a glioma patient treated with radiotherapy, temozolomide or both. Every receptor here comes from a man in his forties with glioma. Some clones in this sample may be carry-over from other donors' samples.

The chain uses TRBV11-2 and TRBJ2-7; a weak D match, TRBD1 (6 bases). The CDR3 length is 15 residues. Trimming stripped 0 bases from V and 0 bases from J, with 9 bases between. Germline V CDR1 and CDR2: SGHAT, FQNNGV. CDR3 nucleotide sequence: TGTGCCAGCAGCTTAGACCCGGACAGCTCCTACGAGCAGTACTTC. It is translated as CASSLDPDSSYEQYF.

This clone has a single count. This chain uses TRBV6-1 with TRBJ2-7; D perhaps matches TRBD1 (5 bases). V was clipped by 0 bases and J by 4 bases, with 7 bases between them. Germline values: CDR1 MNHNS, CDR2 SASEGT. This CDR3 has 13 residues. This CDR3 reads CASSEARVYEQYF. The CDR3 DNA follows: TGTGCCAGCAGTGAAGCCAGGGTTTACGAGCAGTACTTC.

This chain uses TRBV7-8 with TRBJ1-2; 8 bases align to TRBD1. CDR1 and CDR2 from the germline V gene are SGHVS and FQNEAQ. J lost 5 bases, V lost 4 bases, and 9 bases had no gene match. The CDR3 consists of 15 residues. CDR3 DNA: TGTGCCAGCAGCTCCTGGACAGGGCCAGCATATGGCTACACCTTC. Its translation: CASSSWTGPAYGYTF.

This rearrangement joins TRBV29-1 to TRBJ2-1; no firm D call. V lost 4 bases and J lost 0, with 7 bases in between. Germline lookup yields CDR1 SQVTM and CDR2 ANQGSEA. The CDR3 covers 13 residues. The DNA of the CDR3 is TGCAGCGTTGTGTGGGGCTCCTACAATGAGCAGTTCTTC. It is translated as CSVVWGSYNEQFF.

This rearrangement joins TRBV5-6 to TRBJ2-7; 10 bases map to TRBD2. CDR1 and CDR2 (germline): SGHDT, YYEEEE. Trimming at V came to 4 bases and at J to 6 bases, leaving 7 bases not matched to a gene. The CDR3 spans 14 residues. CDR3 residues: CASSGLAVLREQYF. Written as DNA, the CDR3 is TGTGCCAGCAGCGGACTAGCGGTATTACGCGAGCAGTACTTC.